This TCR beta chain was recovered during a study of cytomegalovirus exposure and HLA in healthy donors. Study as a whole: Most genotyped donors, approximately 81% of about 430, had Caucasian-associated genetic ancestry.

This PCR relied on a set of 60 Vbeta primers and 13 Jbeta primers. Sequencing used immunoSEQ multiplex PCR; TCRdb keeps in-frame clones, though not all of them. The sample includes under 200,000 clones, approximately 79% seen only once; the top ten take 4.4%. The CDR3 sequence is 15 residues long. The germline V gene encodes CDR1 SGHRS and CDR2 YFSETQ. V lost 0 bases, J lost 3 bases, and 13 bases lay in between. This clone was detected a few times. Its specificity is unknown. Study-wide findings and caveats: Later on, an analysis found that several of the most significant clusters appeared to be linked to common viral pathogens, which included parvovirus B19. Reportedly, diagnosis of cytomegalovirus status by the classifier showed high specificity and sensitivity.

The chain uses TRBV5-1 and TRBJ2-7; D possibly corresponds to TRBD2 (7 bases). The sample was PBMCs. The receptor was isolated from a woman aged 25 to 39 in good health and CMV-seropositive. This CDR3 reads CASSLGRGAVYEQYF. Here the CDR3 DNA reads TGCGCCAGCAGCTTGGGTCGGGGGGCGGTCTACGAGCAGTACTTC.